The 8 T cell receptor beta chains below were found in one sample sequenced in a study of OX40 agonist ivuxolimab in advanced cancers. Repertoires were generated with immunoSEQ multiplex PCR, while TCRdb's copy carries only in-frame clones and drops some. The repertoire holds roughly 50,000 clones, with about 82% as singletons. Sequenced material: CD4+ or CD8+ T cells sorted from blood, taken in a trial of the OX40 agonist ivuxolimab. All receptors derive from an adult with an advanced solid tumor such as melanoma, head and neck, liver or kidney cancer.

The chain links TRBV18 to TRBJ1-2; tentatively, D is TRBD1 (5 bases). Germline V gives CDR1 KGHSH, CDR2 LQKENI. V shed 4 bases and J shed 4 bases, with 10 bases lying between them. The CDR3 totals 13 residues. For the CDR3, the DNA is TGTGCCAGCTCACTTGGGACGGCCTATGGCTACACCTTC. As protein: CASSLGTAYGYTF.

J is TRBJ1-4 and V is TRBV19, with D possibly TRBD1 on 6 matching bases. The germline CDR1 and CDR2 sequences are LNHDA and SQIVND (reference sequence). Trimming took off 4 bases at V and 3 bases at J, with 6 bases between the two ends. This CDR3 spans 13 amino acids. CDR3 loop: CASSRTANEKLFF. The CDR3 nucleotides are TGTGCCAGTAGTAGGACAGCTAATGAAAAACTGTTTTTT. Combining the CDR3 with reference TRBV19 and TRBJ1-4 gives the whole variable domain DGGITQSPKYLFRKEGQNVTLSCEQNLNHDAMYWYRQDPGQGLRLIYYSQIVNDFQKGDIAEGYSVSREKKESFPLTVTSAQKNPTAFYLCASSRTANEKLFFGSGTQLSVL.

The chain links TRBV7-9 to TRBJ1-6; no definite D call. V was pared by 1 base and J by 7 bases, with 17 bases between. The CDR3 spans 17 residues. CDR1 and CDR2 (germline): SEHNR, FQNEAQ (reference sequence). CDR3 amino acids: CASSLGGPRAGNSPLHF. CDR3 coding DNA: TGTGCCAGCAGCTTAGGAGGCCCGAGAGCGGGGAATTCACCCCTCCACTTT.

This chain joins TRBV5-6 and TRBJ2-1; D gene unclear. The V end lost 2 bases, the J end lost 4 bases, and 16 bases lay between the germline ends. This CDR3 spans 16 amino acids. The germline CDR1 and CDR2 sequences are SGHDT and YYEEEE. CDR3 bases: TGTGCCAGCAGCTTCAACCGATTCCCCACATACAATGAGCAGTTCTTC. It encodes CASSFNRFPTYNEQFF.

This clone showed up just once. The chain recombines TRBV7-8 with TRBJ2-7; the match to TRBD1 covers 12 bases. Trimming cost V 5 bases and J 4 bases; bases outside gene matches: 9. CDR1 and CDR2 from the germline V gene are SGHVS and FQNEAQ. The CDR3 spans 16 residues. CDR3 coding DNA: TGTGCCAGCAGCCGACCCTCGGGACAGGGGGCTTACGAGCAGTACTTC. Amino acids: CASSRPSGQGAYEQYF.

V usage is TRBV2 and J usage is TRBJ2-7; TRBD1 matches 7 bases. Germline V gives CDR1 SNHLY, CDR2 FYNNEI. This CDR3 contains 13 residues. The J segment lost 4 bases and the V segment lost 3 bases, leaving 3 bases of the junction unmatched. CDR3 sequence (DNA): TGTGCCAGCAGTGATAACAGGGGATACGAGCAGTACTTC. It codes for CASSDNRGYEQYF.

The V and J genes are TRBV5-5 and TRBJ1-2; D gene unclear. Germline lookup yields CDR1 SGHKS and CDR2 YYEKEE (reference sequence). The CDR3 sequence is 13 residues long. V was trimmed by 1 base and J by 7 bases, leaving 11 bases between them. CDR3 protein: CASSLWSEGGYTF. In DNA form, the CDR3 reads TGTGCCAGCAGCTTGTGGTCGGAGGGTGGCTACACCTTC. The whole variable domain, filled in from reference TRBV5-5 and TRBJ1-2, reads DAGVTQSPTHLIKTRGQQVTLRCSPISGHKSVSWYQQVLGQGPQFIFQYYEKEERGRGNFPDRFSARQFPNYSSELNVNALLLGDSALYLCASSLWSEGGYTFGSGTRLTVV.

This clone was seen a handful of times. The chain employs TRBV27 and TRBJ2-7; D not resolved. The germline V gene has CDR1 MNHEY and CDR2 SMNVEV (reference sequence). V lost 2 bases to trimming and J lost 4 bases, with 9 bases between them. The CDR3 length is 13 residues. The CDR3, as DNA: TGTGCCAGCAGTTTAAAGGCTCCATACGAGCAGTACTTC. Translating gives CASSLKAPYEQYF.